One and the same sample provided the 21 T cell receptor beta chains below, sequenced in a study of cytomegalovirus exposure and HLA in healthy donors. Primers included in the PCR were 60 Vbeta and 13 Jbeta primers. TCRdb's copy holds only in-frame clones and misses some; the assay was immunoSEQ multiplex PCR. The table records about 200,000 clones, roughly three quarters of them present only once. Sequencing used PBMCs. These TCRs come from a male donor in good health and CMV-seropositive.

J is TRBJ2-4 and V is TRBV7-9; D is possibly TRBD1 (5 bases). The CDR3 covers 14 residues. Germline V CDR1 and CDR2: SEHNR, FQNEAQ (reference sequence). V lost 5 bases and J lost 5, with 13 bases in between. CDR3 nucleotide sequence: TGTGCCAGCAGCCCCCCTCTGGGGCAAAACATTCAGTACTTC. It encodes CASSPPLGQNIQYF.

V gene TRBV19 combines with J gene TRBJ2-1; 11 bases map to TRBD2. V lost 6 bases and J lost 1; bases outside the gene matches: 2. The germline gives CDR1 LNHDA, CDR2 SQIVND (reference sequence). There are 15 residues in the CDR3. In DNA, the CDR3 is TGTGCCAGTAGGAGACTAGCGGGATCCTACAATGAGCAGTTCTTC. Residues: CASRRLAGSYNEQFF.

The chain combines TRBV7-6 with TRBJ1-1; perhaps TRBD1 as D (6 bases). CDR3 length: 12 residues. V lost 6 bases and J 5 bases, leaving 10 bases between the germline ends. CDR1 is SGHVS and CDR2 is FNYEAQ in the germline V gene. In DNA, the CDR3 is TGTGCCAGCAGAAATAGGGGGACTGAAGCTTTCTTT. It yields the protein CASRNRGTEAFF.

This sequence joins TRBV6-6 and TRBJ2-7, with TRBD2 identical over 8 bases. After removal of 9 bases from V and 3 bases from J, the junction contained 1 base not matched to a gene. The CDR3 covers 11 residues. Germline lookup yields CDR1 MNHNY and CDR2 SVGAGI (reference sequence). CDR3 nucleotides: TGTGCCAGTAGCGGGAACTACGAGCAGTACTTC. Its translation: CASSGNYEQYF.

The V gene is TRBV5-8, the J gene TRBJ2-7, with TRBD1 identical over 9 bases. Germline V gene lookup returns CDR1 SGHTS and CDR2 YDEGEE. This CDR3 contains 15 residues. Trimming cost V 0 bases and J 6 bases; bases outside gene matches: 7. CDR3 in amino acids: CASSLGDRVRGEQYF. Here the CDR3 DNA reads TGTGCCAGCAGCTTGGGGGACAGGGTTCGCGGCGAGCAGTACTTC.

This chain uses TRBV27 with TRBJ1-4; D is unclear. This CDR3 has 13 amino acids. Trimming removed 4 bases at V and 3 bases at J, with 6 bases between. Germline V gene data show CDR1 as MNHEY and CDR2 as SMNVEV (reference sequence). The CDR3 sequence is CASSWRSNEKLFF. Here the CDR3 DNA reads TGTGCCAGCAGTTGGCGGTCTAATGAAAAACTGTTTTTT.

J is TRBJ2-3 and V is TRBV28; 12 bases are a match to TRBD2. CDR3 length: 16 residues. The V segment lost 5 bases and the J segment 4 bases; nucleotides outside the gene matches: 7. Germline values: CDR1 MDHEN, CDR2 SYDVKM. CDR3 residues: CASSQPLAGGADTQYF. The CDR3 DNA reads as TGTGCCAGCAGTCAACCGCTAGCGGGAGGGGCAGATACGCAGTATTTT.

This clone has only a few counts. The V and J genes are TRBV7-2 and TRBJ2-2; D call uncertain. Germline-derived CDR1 and CDR2 are SGHTA and FQGNSA. This CDR3 comprises 17 residues. Trimming took off 5 bases at V and 3 bases at J, with 19 bases between the two ends. Written as DNA, the CDR3 is TGTGCCAGCAGCCCCGTCATGCCACTAACATACACCGGGGAGCTGTTTTTT. Protein: CASSPVMPLTYTGELFF. Full variable domain (outside the CDR3, taken from reference TRBV7-2 and TRBJ2-2): GAGVSQSPSNKVTEKGKDVELRCDPISGHTALYWYRQSLGQGLEFLIYFQGNSAPDKSGLPSDRFSAERTGGSVSTLTIQRTQQEDSAVYLCASSPVMPLTYTGELFFGEGSRLTVL.

The chain joins TRBV5-1 to TRBJ2-7; TRBD2 agrees at 9 bases. CDR3 length: 15 residues. In germline, CDR1 is SGHRS, CDR2 YFSETQ. V was pared by 4 bases and J by 1 base, with 6 bases of the junction left unmatched. CDR3 region: CASSPWTSESYEQYF. The CDR3 nucleotides are TGCGCCAGCAGCCCCTGGACTAGCGAGTCCTACGAGCAGTACTTC.

This chain connects TRBV6-1 to TRBJ1-2, with 10 bases identical to TRBD1. V gave up 4 bases and J gave up 6 bases; unmatched junction bases: 5. This CDR3 spans 14 amino acids. The V gene's germline CDR1 is MNHNS and CDR2 SASEGT. CDR3 in DNA: TGTGCCAGCAGTGCCGGGACAGGGGCCAATGGCTACACCTTC. Protein: CASSAGTGANGYTF.

The chain combines TRBV28 with TRBJ1-4; weak D call: TRBD1 (5 bases). V shed 6 bases and J shed 4 bases, with 21 bases lying between them. Germline V gene data show CDR1 as MDHEN and CDR2 as SYDVKM. The CDR3 consists of 17 residues. CDR3 sequence reads: CASSGRTSLADNEKLFF. As DNA, the CDR3 is TGTGCCAGCAGCGGCAGGACATCGCTTGCTGATAATGAAAAACTGTTTTTT.

V and J are TRBV5-6 and TRBJ2-7; the D gene is possibly TRBD1 (7 bases). Germline CDR1 SGHDT, CDR2 YYEEEE. This CDR3 is 14 amino acids long. V lost 0 bases, J lost 6 bases, and 13 bases lay in between. The CDR3 region has the DNA TGTGCCAGCAGCTTGGATCCAGGGGGAGGCGAGCAGTACTTC. This codes for CASSLDPGGGEQYF.

V is TRBV5-8 and J is TRBJ2-1; the D gene is possibly TRBD2 (5 bases). CDR1 is SGHTS, CDR2 YDEGEE, per germline. The germline V and J ends were trimmed by 0 bases and 5 bases, with 18 bases remaining between them. This CDR3 comprises 17 residues. Here the CDR3 DNA reads TGTGCCAGCAGCTTGGAAAAGGGAGCTTTTTCTAACAATGAGCAGTTCTTC. It yields the protein CASSLEKGAFSNNEQFF.

V gene TRBV10-3 combines with J gene TRBJ1-1; 7 bases fit TRBD1. Germline assignment: CDR1 ENHRY and CDR2 SYGVKD. V shed 3 bases and J 7 bases; nucleotides not matched to a gene: 11. The CDR3 loop spans 15 amino acids. The CDR3 sequence is CAISDKGTAVFEAFF. The CDR3 nucleotides read TGTGCCATCAGTGATAAGGGGACAGCTGTTTTTGAAGCTTTCTTT.

The chain carries TRBV6-5 and TRBJ2-7; 7 nucleotides match TRBD1. The junction had 11 bases not matched to a gene; V was cut back by 5 bases and J by 4 bases. Per the germline V gene, CDR1 is MNHEY and CDR2 is SVGAGI. The CDR3 consists of 15 residues. CDR3 residues: CASSLRGRGSYEQYF. The CDR3 DNA sequence: TGTGCCAGCAGTCTGAGGGGGCGCGGGTCATACGAGCAGTACTTC.

This chain connects TRBV5-6 to TRBJ2-7; unclear D gene. Deletions cut 0 bases from V and 3 bases from J, with 7 bases between. Germline V gene sequence: CDR1 SGHDT, CDR2 YYEEEE. The CDR3 has 13 residues. The CDR3 region has the DNA TGTGCCAGCAGCTTGGGTCCAATCTACGAGCAGTACTTC. This encodes CASSLGPIYEQYF.

The V and J genes are TRBV28 and TRBJ2-4; D gene uncertain. CDR3 length: 18 amino acids. Per the germline V gene, CDR1 is MDHEN and CDR2 is SYDVKM. Trimming took 2 bases from V and 0 from J, leaving 17 bases between them. CDR3 DNA: TGTGCCAGCAGTTTACGCGGTTTCGGTCTTATAGCCAAAAACATTCAGTACTTC. Encoded protein: CASSLRGFGLIAKNIQYF.

The chain uses TRBV5-5 and TRBJ2-5, with 8 bases aligning to TRBD2. The J call may be in error: the DNA end matches TRBJ2-7 better. CDR1 and CDR2 (germline): SGHKS, YYEKEE (reference sequence). The CDR3 is 14 residues long. CDR3 DNA: TGTGCCAGCAGCTTGAGCGGGAGAGGCTACGAGCAGTACTTC. The encoded protein is CASSLSGRGYEQYF.

This clone was recorded once. The rearrangement links TRBV2 to TRBJ2-3; the D gene is possibly TRBD2 (6 bases). Between the trimmed V and J ends, which lost 10 bases and 7 bases, there was a span of 12 bases. The CDR3 loop spans 11 amino acids. Germline values: CDR1 SNHLY, CDR2 FYNNEI. CDR3 sequence reads: CATSSVYTQYF. CDR3 in DNA: TGTGCCACCTCTAGCGTTTATACGCAGTATTTT.

In the case of this clone: One end of the junction fails to match germline, which may point to a read error. J is TRBJ2-1 and V is TRBV7-7, with D possibly TRBD1 on 6 matching bases. CDR1 and CDR2 (germline): SSHAT, FNYEAQ (reference sequence). The CDR3 spans 15 residues. In DNA, the CDR3 is TGTGCTAGCAGCCCGGACAGCAACTCCTACAATGAGCAGTTCTTC. Its translation: CASSPDSNSYNEQFF.

This clone appeared once. At one of its ends the junction is not consistent with the germline gene, which may arise from a read error. V and J are TRBV5-6 and TRBJ2-7, with TRBD1 matching over 11 bases. In germline, CDR1 is SGHDT, CDR2 YYEEEE. The CDR3 runs 11 residues. CDR3 in DNA: TGTGCCAGCAGCCTGTTGGGACAGGGGGACTTC. This translates into CASSLLGQGDF.